Shown below are 29 T cell receptor beta chains from a single sample sequenced in a study of CD8+ T cells in alopecia areata. Reverse transcribed after extraction, RNA yielded cDNA as the sequencing template. Clones were read by immunoSEQ multiplex PCR, and TCRdb kept only the in-frame ones, dropping some. The sample has some 150,000 clones, about 70% seen once. The starting material was CD8+ T cells sorted from blood, obtained at week 0. These receptors came from a human donor with alopecia areata.

This clone occurred a few times. This chain links TRBV7-9 with TRBJ2-5; D unresolved. Trimming took 1 base from V and 1 from J, leaving 7 bases between them. The CDR3 loop spans 14 amino acids. The V gene's germline CDR1 is SEHNR and CDR2 FQNEAQ (reference sequence). The CDR3 reads CASSLEKPQETQYF. The CDR3 nucleotides are TGTGCCAGCAGCTTAGAAAAGCCCCAAGAGACCCAGTACTTC.

This clone was counted only a few times. The CDR3 bases are TGCGCCAGCAGCCAAGTTATCCTAGCGGGGGGAAGCGGCACAGATACGCAGTATTTT. Its translation: CASSQVILAGGSGTDTQYF. The rearrangement links TRBV4-1 to TRBJ2-3; 11 bases are shared with TRBD2. V lost 1 base to trimming and J lost 1 base; unmatched junction nucleotides: 10. The CDR3 sequence is 19 residues long. CDR1 and CDR2 (germline): MGHRA, YSYEKL.

This rearrangement joins TRBV25-1 to TRBJ1-4; maybe TRBD1 (5 bases). Trimming took off 5 bases at V and 5 bases at J, with 12 bases between the two ends. Germline CDR1 reads MGHDK; CDR2 reads SYGVNS. CDR3 size: 14 residues. CDR3 region: CASSLGRRNEKLFF. Written as DNA, the CDR3 is TGTGCCAGCAGTTTGGGACGGAGGAATGAAAAACTGTTTTTT.

The chain couples TRBV4-1 to TRBJ1-2; TRBD1 is a possible D gene (5 bases). Germline CDR1 is MGHRA and CDR2 is YSYEKL. This CDR3 is 17 amino acids long. The V and J ends lost 2 bases and 5 bases respectively, with 21 bases between them. CDR3 coding DNA: TGCGCCAGCAGCCAACGATCCGGGAGGGGACCCAGTTATGGCTACACCTTC. Its protein product is CASSQRSGRGPSYGYTF.

This chain connects TRBV30 to TRBJ1-5, with D unclear. This CDR3 spans 14 amino acids. V lost 1 base and J lost 5, with 12 bases in between. Germline CDR1 and CDR2: GTSNPN and SVGIG (reference sequence). The CDR3 sequence: CAWSAGSVDQPQHF. CDR3 nucleotides: TGTGCCTGGAGTGCGGGCAGCGTAGATCAGCCCCAGCATTTT.

V and J are TRBV27 and TRBJ1-5; D unclear. Germline V lookup: CDR1 MNHEY, CDR2 SMNVEV (reference sequence). CDR3 length: 14 amino acids. With 2 bases removed from V and 6 bases from J, the gap between germline ends came to 11 bases. The CDR3 region has the DNA TGTGCCAGCAGTTTACGGGCGTCGGGTCAGCCCCAGCATTTT. Residues: CASSLRASGQPQHF.

The genes are TRBV6-5 and TRBJ2-7; 10 bases agree with TRBD2. Per the germline V gene, CDR1 is MNHEY and CDR2 is SVGAGI. The CDR3 is made up of 15 amino acids. Trimming cost V 6 bases and J 3 bases; bases outside gene matches: 8. Written as DNA, the CDR3 is TGTGCCAGCAGCCTCACGGCTAGCGGGGGCTACGAGCAGTACTTC. Its protein is CASSLTASGGYEQYF.

The chain joins TRBV19 to TRBJ1-2, with D uncertain. The ends were cut back, 0 bases at V and 2 bases at J, with 13 bases in the middle. The CDR3 has 16 amino acids. The germline V gene has CDR1 LNHDA and CDR2 SQIVND (reference sequence). DNA of the CDR3: TGTGCCAGTAGTATAGAGCTCCAGGACCGAAACTATGGCTACACCTTC. Protein product: CASSIELQDRNYGYTF.

This chain links TRBV27 with TRBJ1-1; D gene ambiguous. Trimming stripped 9 bases from V and 4 bases from J, with 9 bases between. The germline V gene has CDR1 MNHEY and CDR2 SMNVEV (reference sequence). The CDR3 is 11 amino acids. For the CDR3, the DNA is TGTGCCAGTGGGGTAGGCACTGAAGCTTTCTTT. Encoded protein: CASGVGTEAFF.

This clone was detected a few times. This rearrangement joins TRBV7-9 to TRBJ2-1; tentative D call: TRBD2 (6 bases). This CDR3 has 18 amino acids. Germline V gives CDR1 SEHNR, CDR2 FQNEAQ (reference sequence). Trimming stripped 8 bases from V and 7 bases from J, with 30 bases between. The CDR3 region has the DNA TGTGCCAGCCTACACCAGCCGGGCCTACTAGCATGGTCGAATGAGCAGTTCTTC. Protein sequence: CASLHQPGLLAWSNEQFF.

J is TRBJ1-4 and V is TRBV25-1; no clear D. Trimming removed 6 bases from V and 4 bases from J, with 3 bases in between. CDR3 length equals 11 residues. Germline values: CDR1 MGHDK, CDR2 SYGVNS. CDR3 sequence reads: CASRVNEKLFF. In DNA form, the CDR3 reads TGTGCCAGCAGGGTTAATGAAAAACTGTTTTTT.

This clone showed up many times. This chain links TRBV5-1 with TRBJ2-1, with TRBD1 matching 12 bases. The CDR3 runs 14 residues. V dropped 8 bases and J dropped 15; count of bases not matched to a gene: 15. Germline V gene sequence: CDR1 SGHRS, CDR2 YFSETQ. The DNA for the CDR3 is TGCGCCAGGATCCCGGGACAGGGGGCGTTAATGCCGTTCTTC. Encoded protein: CARIPGQGALMPFF.

This clone has just one count. V gene TRBV11-2 combines with J gene TRBJ2-6; D is undetermined. The CDR3 contains 16 residues. Germline assignment: CDR1 SGHAT and CDR2 FQNNGV. Trimming left V 1 base short and J 0 bases short, with 7 bases between. The CDR3 loop is CASSLVRPSGANVLTF. CDR3 in DNA: TGTGCCAGCAGCTTAGTCCGGCCCTCTGGGGCCAACGTCCTGACTTTC.

The rearrangement links TRBV10-2 to TRBJ2-3, with TRBD2 matching over 7 bases. Germline V gene sequence: CDR1 WSHSY, CDR2 SAAADI. The J segment lost 6 bases and the V segment lost 7 bases, leaving 4 bases of the junction unmatched. CDR3 length: 12 amino acids. CDR3 amino acids: CASTPGRDTQYF. The CDR3 DNA is TGCGCCAGCACACCCGGGAGGGATACGCAGTATTTT.

The chain couples TRBV27 to TRBJ2-1; 9 bases are a match to TRBD2. The CDR3 consists of 15 residues. Trimming cost V 7 bases and J 4 bases; bases outside gene matches: 8. Germline values: CDR1 MNHEY, CDR2 SMNVEV (reference sequence). The DNA for the CDR3 is TGTGCCAGCAACTCCGCGGGGGGGCTTTACAATGAGCAGTTCTTC. Its translation is CASNSAGGLYNEQFF.

This clone was seen more than once but under ten times. The chain uses TRBV23-1 and TRBJ1-2; 9 nucleotides agree with TRBD1. TRBV23-1 is marked as an open reading frame, function uncertain. The CDR3 consists of 16 residues. J gave up 7 bases and V 0 bases, and 9 bases lay outside the gene matches. The CDR3 sequence is CASSQSYGTGSSGYTF. The CDR3 DNA is TGCGCCAGCAGTCAATCGTACGGGACAGGGTCCTCTGGCTACACCTTC.

The chain is built from TRBV4-1 and TRBJ2-1; D possibly uses TRBD1 or TRBD2 (5 bases each). CDR3 length equals 15 residues. Between the trimmed V and J ends, which lost 5 bases and 0 bases, there was a span of 11 bases. CDR1 MGHRA and CDR2 YSYEKL come from the germline V gene. As DNA, the CDR3 is TGCGCCAGCAGCTGGGGGATAAGCTCCTACAATGAGCAGTTCTTC. Translating it yields CASSWGISSYNEQFF.

The chain carries TRBV13 and TRBJ2-5; tentative D call: TRBD2 (6 bases). The CDR3 has 16 residues. CDR1 and CDR2 from the germline V gene are PRHDT and FYEKMQ (reference sequence). V lost 3 bases, J lost 3 bases, and 17 bases lay in between. This CDR3 reads CASSFRSQGGEETQYF. The DNA for the CDR3 is TGTGCCAGCAGCTTTAGATCCCAGGGCGGGGAAGAGACCCAGTACTTC.

The V and J genes are TRBV29-1 and TRBJ2-7; no reliable D call. CDR1 and CDR2 from the germline V gene are SQVTM and ANQGSEA. V shed 2 bases and J shed 0 bases, with 8 bases lying between them. The CDR3 length is 13 residues. The CDR3 loop is CSVEIRNSYEQYF. The CDR3 nucleotides are TGCAGCGTTGAAATACGTAACTCCTACGAGCAGTACTTC.

The rearrangement uses TRBV13 and TRBJ1-2; the match to TRBD1 covers 10 bases. The J segment lost 0 bases and the V segment lost 4 bases, leaving 8 bases of the junction unmatched. Germline V lookup: CDR1 PRHDT, CDR2 FYEKMQ (reference sequence). The CDR3 is 17 amino acids. The CDR3: CASSSAGTGDPNYGYTF. In DNA, the CDR3 is TGTGCCAGCAGCTCAGCCGGGACAGGGGACCCTAACTATGGCTACACCTTC.

The V call is TRBV30, the J call TRBJ2-4; D is uncertain. There are 14 residues in the CDR3. Trimming pared 2 bases from V and 0 bases from J, leaving 8 bases between. The germline gives CDR1 GTSNPN, CDR2 SVGIG (reference sequence). CDR3 residues: CAWSPLLAKNIQYF. The CDR3, as DNA: TGTGCCTGGAGTCCACTCCTAGCCAAAAACATTCAGTACTTC.

The genes are TRBV4-1 and TRBJ2-5, with D maybe TRBD1 (6 bases). Trimming removed 3 bases from V and 1 base from J, with 12 bases in between. Germline values: CDR1 MGHRA, CDR2 YSYEKL. The CDR3 is 15 residues long. CDR3 amino acids: CASSQMLGGQETQYF. The CDR3 DNA reads as TGCGCCAGCAGCCAGATGCTAGGGGGCCAAGAGACCCAGTACTTC.

This sequence joins TRBV7-9 and TRBJ2-7, with 7 bases that match TRBD1. This CDR3 is 12 amino acids long. V gave up 6 bases and J gave up 5 bases; unmatched junction bases: 4. CDR1 is SEHNR and CDR2 is FQNEAQ in the germline V gene (reference sequence). The CDR3: CASRQGTDEQYF. The CDR3 DNA sequence: TGTGCCAGCAGGCAAGGGACAGACGAGCAGTACTTC.

The chain employs TRBV4-1 and TRBJ2-3; 7 bases are a match to TRBD2. This CDR3 is built from 16 residues. Germline CDR1 reads MGHRA; CDR2 reads YSYEKL. Trimming removed 1 base from V and 0 bases from J; junction bases left unmatched: 4. The CDR3 DNA sequence: TGCGCCAGCAGCCAAGGGCGGGGGTCAAGCACAGATACGCAGTATTTT. Amino acid sequence: CASSQGRGSSTDTQYF.

This chain connects TRBV5-6 to TRBJ1-1; 7 nucleotides agree with TRBD1. V lost 6 bases, J lost 2 bases, and 7 bases stayed unmatched. CDR3 size: 14 residues. CDR1 is SGHDT, CDR2 YYEEEE, per germline. Here the CDR3 DNA reads TGTGCCAGCACCCCGAGGGGGCCCAACACTGAAGCTTTCTTT. Amino acid sequence: CASTPRGPNTEAFF.

This clone was detected once. V usage is TRBV27 and J usage is TRBJ2-7, with 7 positions matching TRBD1. The CDR3 contains 13 residues. Germline V lookup: CDR1 MNHEY, CDR2 SMNVEV (reference sequence). V gave up 5 bases and J gave up 12 bases; unmatched junction bases: 13. The CDR3 bases are TGTGCCAGCAGTCCCGGCTGGACAGGCGATTGGTACTTC. This encodes CASSPGWTGDWYF.

This clone was counted a single time. The J gene is TRBJ2-3, the V gene TRBV27; weak D call: TRBD1 (5 bases). The germline V gene has CDR1 MNHEY and CDR2 SMNVEV (reference sequence). The CDR3 is 13 amino acids. V shed 6 bases and J shed 1 base, with 8 bases lying between them. The CDR3 loop is CASRIGGTDTQYF. The CDR3 DNA reads TGTGCCAGCAGAATAGGGGGCACAGATACGCAGTATTTT.

V is TRBV7-3 and J is TRBJ2-2; tentative D call: TRBD1 (7 bases). Between the trimmed V and J ends, which lost 5 bases and 4 bases, there was a span of 11 bases. The CDR3 has 14 residues. The germline V gene encodes CDR1 SGHTA and CDR2 FQGTGA. CDR3 loop: CASSNRGGTGELFF. The CDR3 nucleotides are TGTGCCAGCAGCAACAGGGGAGGCACCGGGGAGCTGTTTTTT.

The chain uses TRBV15 and TRBJ2-5; no clear D gene. V was cut by 5 bases and J by 4 bases, with 11 bases left in between. CDR1 is LNHNV and CDR2 is YYDKDF in the germline V gene (reference sequence). This CDR3 is built from 13 residues. The CDR3 region is CATSPQNPETQYF. The CDR3 DNA reads TGTGCCACCAGCCCACAGAACCCAGAGACCCAGTACTTC.